Below are 17 T cell receptor beta chains sequenced from a single sample in a study of cytomegalovirus exposure and HLA in healthy donors. This PCR relied on a set of 60 Vbeta primers and 13 Jbeta primers. Data came from immunoSEQ multiplex PCR; TCRdb stores just in-frame clones and leaves some out. The repertoire has approximately 120,000 clones, roughly 85% of them found once; the top ten carry around 19%. Sequencing was carried out using PBMCs. Every receptor here comes from a young man in good health and CMV-seropositive.

This chain uses TRBV6-5 with TRBJ2-7, with D possibly being TRBD1 (7 bases). Germline V gene data show CDR1 as MNHEY and CDR2 as SVGAGI. V was trimmed by 1 base and J by 1 base, leaving 11 bases between them. The CDR3 totals 15 residues. The CDR3 loop reads CASSYYQGGSYEQYF. In DNA form, the CDR3 reads TGTGCCAGCAGTTACTATCAGGGGGGATCCTACGAGCAGTACTTC.

This clone is a singleton in its sample. As DNA, the CDR3 is TGTGCCAGCAGCCCTAGCGTCCGGGACGGAACTAGTCTCCACAACGAGCAGTACTTC. Its translation: CASSPSVRDGTSLHNEQYF. The V gene is TRBV7-9, the J gene TRBJ2-7; D is possibly TRBD2 (6 bases). The CDR3 consists of 19 residues. The V gene lost 5 bases and the J gene lost 5 bases, with 31 bases spanning the gap. Germline V CDR1 and CDR2: SEHNR, FQNEAQ (reference sequence).

V gene TRBV19 combines with J gene TRBJ1-1; D is unresolved. The germline V gene has CDR1 LNHDA and CDR2 SQIVND (reference sequence). V gave up 1 base and J gave up 1 base, with 4 bases separating them. CDR3 length: 13 amino acids. The CDR3 region is CASSIGRNTEAFF. DNA of the CDR3: TGTGCCAGTAGTATAGGGAGGAACACTGAAGCTTTCTTT.

The chain carries TRBV5-4 and TRBJ1-2; D gene unclear. Trimming took 2 bases from V and 7 from J, leaving 9 bases between them. CDR3 size: 12 residues. Germline V lookup: CDR1 SGHNT, CDR2 YYREEE (reference sequence). CDR3 coding DNA: TGTGCCAGCAGCTTAGAAGCGGCTGGCTACACCTTC. Its protein product is CASSLEAAGYTF.

V usage is TRBV25-1 and J usage is TRBJ1-1, with D maybe TRBD1 (5 bases). Germline values: CDR1 MGHDK, CDR2 SYGVNS. Trimming left V 2 bases short and J 1 base short, with 11 bases between. The CDR3 contains 15 residues. CDR3 residues: CASSEQFGGNTEAFF. CDR3 bases: TGTGCCAGCAGTGAACAGTTCGGGGGGAACACTGAAGCTTTCTTT. Looking up the rest from reference TRBV25-1 and TRBJ1-1 gives the full variable domain: EADIYQTPRYLVIGTGKKITLECSQTMGHDKMYWYQQDPGMELHLIHYSYGVNSTEKGDLSSESTVSRIRTEHFPLTLESARPSHTSQYLCASSEQFGGNTEAFFGQGTRLTVV.

The chain links TRBV19 to TRBJ2-1, with a tentative D call TRBD1 (6 bases). The CDR3 is 18 residues long. V was trimmed by 6 bases and J by 7 bases, leaving 28 bases between them. CDR1 and CDR2 from the germline V gene are LNHDA and SQIVND (reference sequence). CDR3 sequence (DNA): TGTGCCAGTAGGAAAAGACAGGTCACGCACAATACTACAAATGAGCAGTTCTTC. Translated: CASRKRQVTHNTTNEQFF.

This sequence joins TRBV7-9 and TRBJ1-4; 7 nucleotides agree with TRBD1. Germline V gives CDR1 SEHNR, CDR2 FQNEAQ (reference sequence). The CDR3 sequence is 15 residues long. J lost 4 bases, V lost 6 bases, and 8 bases had no gene match. The CDR3 DNA sequence: TGTGCCAGCAGACCCCCGGGACAGCGTAATGAAAAACTGTTTTTT. This encodes CASRPPGQRNEKLFF.

V is TRBV5-1 and J is TRBJ1-3; tentative D call: TRBD1 (6 bases). CDR1 and CDR2 (germline): SGHRS, YFSETQ. V gave up 4 bases and J gave up 3 bases, with 17 bases separating them. This CDR3 has 16 amino acids. The CDR3 nucleotides read TGCGCCAGCAGCAACTTCGCGGGGGCAGATGGAAACACCATATATTTT. Amino acids: CASSNFAGADGNTIYF. Full variable domain (remainder filled in from reference TRBV5-1 and TRBJ1-3): KAGVTQTPRYLIKTRGQQVTLSCSPISGHRSVSWYQQTPGQGLQFLFEYFSETQRNKGNFPGRFSGRQFSNSRSEMNVSTLELGDSALYLCASSNFAGADGNTIYFGEGSWLTVV.

The chain joins TRBV6-1 to TRBJ1-6; no clear D. From germline, CDR1 is MNHNS and CDR2 SASEGT. This CDR3 has 17 residues. Trimming took 0 bases from V and 0 from J, leaving 9 bases between them. The CDR3 DNA reads as TGTGCCAGCAGTGAAGCCGGCGGCAGCTCCTATAATTCACCCCTCCACTTT. Amino acids: CASSEAGGSSYNSPLHF.

The chain has TRBV28 and TRBJ2-4, with a weak D call TRBD1 (6 bases). V lost 3 bases and J 9 bases, leaving 12 bases between the germline ends. The germline CDR1 and CDR2 sequences are MDHEN and SYDVKM. This CDR3 region has 13 residues. The CDR3 loop is CASSFQGSAIQYF. DNA for the CDR3: TGTGCCAGCAGTTTTCAGGGGTCCGCCATTCAGTACTTC.

This clone has just a few counts. The chain links TRBV11-2 to TRBJ1-6, with TRBD1 matching 7 bases. Per germline, CDR1 SGHAT and CDR2 FQNNGV. V trimming: 5 bases; J trimming: 10 bases; junction bases outside the gene matches: 8. The CDR3 runs 14 residues. The CDR3 region is CASSLTGDRSPLHF. As DNA, the CDR3 is TGTGCCAGCAGCCTTACAGGGGACAGATCACCCCTCCACTTT.

This chain connects TRBV19 to TRBJ1-2, with 7 nucleotides matching TRBD1. The trim removed 5 bases at V and 8 bases at J, leaving 8 bases unmatched. Germline V gives CDR1 LNHDA, CDR2 SQIVND (reference sequence). This CDR3 is 13 amino acids long. The CDR3 coding sequence is TGTGCCAGTAGTCTCCAGGGGGTCAGCGGCTACACCTTC. As protein: CASSLQGVSGYTF.

This clone was seen a few times. V usage is TRBV6-8 and J usage is TRBJ1-2, with 10 bases lining up with TRBD1. The CDR3 extends over 14 amino acids. V was clipped by 7 bases and J by 3 bases; unmatched bases: 5. Germline V gene lookup returns CDR1 MNHGY and CDR2 SAAAGT. This CDR3 reads CASKRQGADYGYTF. CDR3 coding DNA: TGTGCCAGCAAAAGACAGGGGGCAGACTATGGCTACACCTTC.

This clone is a singleton in its sample. This chain connects TRBV11-2 to TRBJ1-4; the match to TRBD1 covers 7 bases. The germline V gene encodes CDR1 SGHAT and CDR2 FQNNGV. After removal of 3 bases from V and 10 bases from J, the junction contained 8 bases not matched to a gene. The CDR3 totals 14 residues. CDR3 protein: CASSFGTGDGKLFF. DNA for the CDR3: TGTGCCAGCAGCTTCGGTACAGGGGACGGAAAACTGTTTTTT.

A single count supports this clone. Other DNA sequences within the sample encode an identical CDR3. The genes are TRBV21-1 and TRBJ1-6. TRBV21-1 represents a pseudogene. The CDR3 consists of 16 residues. The CDR3, as DNA: TGTGCCAGCAGCAAAGTAGCCCGGTACTTGAATTCACCCCTCCACTTT. As protein: CASSKVARYLNSPLHF.

The V and J genes are TRBV7-9 and TRBJ2-7; 9 nucleotides align to TRBD1. V shed 0 bases and J 1 base; nucleotides not matched to a gene: 4. The CDR3 extends over 16 amino acids. Germline V gene lookup returns CDR1 SEHNR and CDR2 FQNEAQ (reference sequence). For the CDR3, the DNA is TGTGCCAGCAGCTTAGCCCCGGGACAGGGTTCCTACGAGCAGTACTTC. Residues: CASSLAPGQGSYEQYF.

The V and J genes are TRBV6-1 and TRBJ1-4, with D hard to call. The CDR3 extends over 14 amino acids. The germline CDR1 and CDR2 sequences are MNHNS and SASEGT. With 8 bases removed from V and 5 bases from J, the gap between germline ends came to 15 bases. This CDR3 is CASRRLGQNEKLFF. The DNA of the CDR3 is TGTGCCAGCCGGCGCCTTGGGCAGAATGAAAAACTGTTTTTT.